This passage covers 2 T cell receptor beta chains from one sample sequenced in a study of blood T cells in healthy people across ages. Primed by a sample-barcoded 5' primer and a J-beta primer mix, a second PCR proceeded for roughly 6 to 12 cycles. One entry per CDR3 protein, called by TCRdb with MiXCR from the 5' RACE reads. Of approximately 1,700,000 distinct CDR3 sequences detected, roughly two fifths appear once; the ten largest clones hold more than 20%. The source material was blood. The source of these receptors is a human donor in good health.

The V call is TRBV12-3 or TRBV12-4, the J call TRBJ2-5; the D is unclear. The CDR3 sequence is 11 residues long. The germline V and J ends were trimmed by 3 bases and 9 bases, with 8 bases remaining between them. CDR3 loop: CASSFKEPQYF. CDR3 bases: TGTGCCAGCAGTTTCAAGGAGCCCCAGTACTTC.

V is TRBV25-1 and J is TRBJ1-4; TRBD1 matches at 7 bases. Germline loops: CDR1 MGHDK, CDR2 SYGVNS. V shed 3 bases, J shed 5 bases, and the junction held 6 bases outside the gene matches. This CDR3 comprises 15 residues. CDR3 sequence reads: CASSDWGRGNEKLFF. The CDR3 DNA reads TGTGCCAGCAGTGATTGGGGCAGGGGGAATGAAAAACTGTTTTTT.